The T cell receptor (beta chain) described here comes from a study of tumor T cells in aggressive B-cell lymphoma. The V gene lost 2 bases and the J gene lost 0 bases, with 4 bases spanning the gap. CDR3 size: 14 residues. Germline values: CDR1 KGHSH, CDR2 LQKENI. Profiling relied on immunoSEQ multiplex PCR, and the TCRdb table lists in-frame clones only, not all of them. This table holds under 10,000 clones, roughly four fifths found once. This clone came up once. The chain carries TRBV18 and TRBJ2-2; D is unclear. The sequencing sample was made of tumor tissue. The clonotype originates from an adult with diffuse large B cell lymphoma. The CDR3 DNA reads as TGTGCCAGCTCACCATCGGCGAACACCGGGGAGCTGTTTTTT. This codes for CASSPSANTGELFF.